Each of the 3 T cell receptor beta chains below was sequenced from the same sample in a study of control samples from healthy donors and cancer patients. Produced via immunoSEQ multiplex PCR; TCRdb's table is partial and in-frame only. The table lists 50,000 to 75,000 clones, almost 85% of them singletons. The sample comprised blood. The source of these receptors is a middle-aged man in good health.

Judged by abundance, this clone is medium-sized (0.01 to 0.1%). The rearrangement links TRBV6-5 to TRBJ2-2; D is tentatively TRBD1 or TRBD2 (6 bases each). Trimming took off 7 bases at V and 6 bases at J, with 12 bases between the two ends. Per germline, CDR1 MNHEY and CDR2 SVGAGI. The CDR3 extends over 13 amino acids. CDR3 in amino acids: CASMRGEAGELFF. The CDR3 DNA is TGTGCCAGCATGAGGGGGGAGGCCGGGGAGCTGTTTTTT.

J is TRBJ2-7 and V is TRBV11-2; D might be TRBD2 (7 bases). The CDR3 is made up of 15 amino acids. V shed 1 base and J shed 6 bases, with 16 bases lying between them. Germline V lookup: CDR1 SGHAT, CDR2 FQNNGV. CDR3 bases: TGTGCCAGCAGCTTAGGGCACAGGGAGGGGTCCGAGCAGTACTTC. The encoded protein is CASSLGHREGSEQYF.

This sequence joins TRBV6-5 and TRBJ2-1; D is possibly TRBD1 or TRBD2 (5 bases each). The germline V and J ends were trimmed by 2 bases and 6 bases, with 14 bases remaining between them. In germline, CDR1 is MNHEY, CDR2 SVGAGI. The CDR3 has 15 residues. Here the CDR3 reads CASSYPGARSNEQFF. The CDR3 coding sequence is TGTGCCAGCAGTTACCCCGGGGCCCGGTCCAATGAGCAGTTCTTC.